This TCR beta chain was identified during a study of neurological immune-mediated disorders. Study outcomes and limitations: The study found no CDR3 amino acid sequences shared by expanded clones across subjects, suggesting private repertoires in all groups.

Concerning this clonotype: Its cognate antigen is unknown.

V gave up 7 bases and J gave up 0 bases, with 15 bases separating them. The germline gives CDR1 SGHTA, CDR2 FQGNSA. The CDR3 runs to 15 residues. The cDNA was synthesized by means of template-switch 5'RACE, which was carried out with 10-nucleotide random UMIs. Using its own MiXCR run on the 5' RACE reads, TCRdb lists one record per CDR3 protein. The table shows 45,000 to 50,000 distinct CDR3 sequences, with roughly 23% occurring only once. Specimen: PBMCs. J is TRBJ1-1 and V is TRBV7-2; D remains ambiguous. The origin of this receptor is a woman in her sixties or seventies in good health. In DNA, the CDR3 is TGTGCCAGCACCTTTAACCCCCTAGTGAACACTGAAGCTTTCTTT. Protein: CASTFNPLVNTEAFF. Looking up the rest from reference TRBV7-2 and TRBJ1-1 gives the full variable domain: GAGVSQSPSNKVTEKGKDVELRCDPISGHTALYWYRQSLGQGLEFLIYFQGNSAPDKSGLPSDRFSAERTGGSVSTLTIQRTQQEDSAVYLCASTFNPLVNTEAFFGQGTRLTVV.